The rows below give T cell receptor beta chains drawn from one sample of a study of blood T cell repertoires in COVID-19. Generated by immunoSEQ multiplex PCR, the TCRdb table keeps only in-frame clones and is missing some. The table has about 120,000 clones, over 75% seen once. Sequencing input: peripheral blood. The receptors were gathered from an older man with acute or convalescent COVID-19. The CDR3 runs from the conserved cysteine through the conserved F or W. Each record gives: D gene, J gene, V gene, clone size, CDR3 protein, CDR3 DNA. The D gene is left open where the match is weak. Clone size appears in some rows only: once, few, many, or a class for an expanded clone.

TRBD2 TRBJ2-7 TRBV28 . CASSTSGISYEQYF TGTGCCAGCAGTACTAGCGGGATCTCCTACGAGCAGTACTTC
. TRBJ1-3 TRBV7-2 . CASSLETGGNTIYF TGTGCCAGCAGCTTGGAGACAGGAGGAAACACCATATATTTT
. TRBJ2-6 TRBV6-1 . CASSDSSPGANVLTF TGTGCCAGCAGTGACAGTTCTCCTGGGGCCAACGTCCTGACTTTC
TRBD1 TRBJ1-2 TRBV6-2/TRBV6-3 . CASSYSIGGLDRGGLYGYTF TGTGCCAGCAGTTACTCGATTGGGGGTCTGGACAGGGGCGGTCTCTATGGCTACACCTTC
. TRBJ2-2 TRBV11-2 . CASSPERTGELFF TGTGCCAGCAGCCCCGAGCGGACCGGGGAGCTGTTTTTT
TRBD1 TRBJ1-2 TRBV9 . CASSVDGQGIGYTF TGTGCCAGCAGCGTAGATGGACAGGGGATTGGCTACACCTTC
TRBD2 TRBJ2-5 TRBV10-3 . CAIQPGGQETQYF TGTGCCATCCAGCCGGGGGGGCAAGAGACCCAGTACTTC
TRBD2 TRBJ2-1 TRBV5-1 once CASSFSPTSGGNNEQFF TGCGCCAGCAGCTTCTCTCCGACTAGCGGGGGAAACAATGAGCAGTTCTTC
. TRBJ2-3 TRBV4-3 . CASSQDRPSGTDTQYF TGCGCCAGCAGCCAAGATCGTCCGAGCGGCACAGATACGCAGTATTTT
. TRBJ2-7 TRBV27 . CASSSHRVGRDEQYF TGTGCCAGCAGTTCCCACAGGGTAGGAAGGGACGAGCAGTACTTC
TRBD1 TRBJ1-1 TRBV10-3 few CAISGGQGTEAFF TGTGCCATCAGTGGGGGACAGGGCACTGAAGCTTTCTTT
TRBD1 TRBJ1-2 TRBV11-1 . CASSRTGQGNYGYTF TGTGCCAGCAGCCGGACGGGACAGGGTAACTATGGCTACACCTTC
TRBD1 TRBJ1-1 TRBV20-1 . CSASGTGVTEAFF TGCAGTGCTAGTGGGACAGGTGTCACTGAAGCTTTCTTT
. TRBJ1-2 TRBV5-4 . CASSFGGLDGYTF TGTGCCAGCAGCTTCGGAGGCCTCGATGGCTACACCTTC
TRBD1 TRBJ2-1 TRBV7-9 few CASSLSTPGQGYDEQFF TGTGCCAGCAGCTTATCGACTCCGGGACAGGGGTATGATGAGCAGTTCTTC
. TRBJ2-7 TRBV3-1/TRBV3-2 once CASSQSQGPGREQYF TGTGCCAGCAGCCAGAGCCAGGGGCCGGGCCGCGAGCAGTACTTC
TRBD1 TRBJ1-2 TRBV29-1 few CSAKGGTGGESYTF TGCAGCGCTAAAGGGGGGACAGGCGGAGAGAGCTACACCTTC
. TRBJ2-1 TRBV14 . CASSQDRRNEQFF TGTGCCAGCAGCCAAGATCGGAGAAATGAGCAGTTCTTC
TRBD1 TRBJ2-3 TRBV11-3 . CASSVSGTATDTQYF TGTGCCAGCAGCGTATCGGGGACAGCCACAGATACGCAGTATTTT
TRBD2 TRBJ2-2 TRBV7-8 . CASSLLTSGGATGELFF TGTGCCAGCAGCTTATTGACTAGCGGGGGGGCCACCGGGGAGCTGTTTTTT
TRBD1 TRBJ1-1 TRBV7-2 . CASSSEGGWGTEAFF TGTGCCAGCAGCTCCGAAGGGGGCTGGGGCACTGAAGCTTTCTTT
TRBD1 TRBJ1-2 TRBV5-4 . CASSLGQANYGYTF TGTGCCAGCAGTTTAGGACAGGCAAACTATGGCTACACCTTC
. TRBJ1-1 TRBV29-1 . CSVGASYTEAFF TGCAGCGTAGGAGCTTCGTACACTGAAGCTTTCTTT
. TRBJ1-5 TRBV18 few CASSPEGLVNQPQHF TGTGCCAGCTCCCCGGAGGGACTGGTCAATCAGCCCCAGCATTTT
. TRBJ1-6 TRBV12-3/TRBV12-4 . CASSLGFGSPLHF TGTGCCAGCAGTTTAGGTTTCGGGTCACCCCTCCACTTT
TRBD2 TRBJ2-5 TRBV5-1 . CASTRLASETQYF TGCGCCAGCACCAGACTAGCTTCAGAGACCCAGTACTTC
TRBD1 TRBJ2-2 TRBV15 few CATSGGQVTGELFF TGTGCCACCAGCGGTGGACAGGTAACCGGGGAGCTGTTTTTT
TRBD1 TRBJ1-6 TRBV5-1 . CASSFTGDDSPLHF TGCGCCAGCAGCTTTACAGGGGACGATTCACCCCTCCACTTT
TRBD1 TRBJ1-4 TRBV9 . CASSLTGANEKLFF TGTGCCAGCAGCTTGACAGGGGCTAATGAAAAACTGTTTTTT
TRBD1 TRBJ2-1 TRBV4-3 . CASSQDPGGSYNEQFF TGCGCCAGCAGCCAAGACCCAGGGGGTTCCTACAATGAGCAGTTCTTC
. TRBJ2-1 TRBV10-1 . CASSSFGEEQFF TGCGCCAGCAGTAGCTTCGGTGAGGAGCAGTTCTTC
. TRBJ1-6 TRBV10-3 few CAISLGQISSPLHF TGTGCCATCAGTCTTGGGCAGATCAGTTCACCCCTCCACTTT
TRBD1 TRBJ2-1 TRBV3-1/TRBV3-2 . CASSPPGQIYNEQFF TGTGCCAGCAGCCCCCCGGGACAGATATACAATGAGCAGTTCTTC
TRBD2 TRBJ2-2 TRBV5-4 once CASSLAGGNTGELFF TGTGCCAGCAGCTTAGCGGGAGGGAACACCGGGGAGCTGTTTTTT
. TRBJ2-7 TRBV7-3 . CASSSVGTSSYEQYF TGTGCCAGCAGCTCCGTGGGAACTAGCAGCTACGAGCAGTACTTC
TRBD2 TRBJ2-1 TRBV6-4 once CASSSTGGRTNEQFF TGTGCCAGCAGTTCGACGGGCGGGAGGACCAATGAGCAGTTCTTC
TRBD2 TRBJ2-7 TRBV5-1 . CASRGGLAGYEQYF TGCGCCAGCAGGGGAGGACTAGCGGGCTACGAGCAGTACTTC
. TRBJ2-3 TRBV9 . CASSELVGTDTQYF TGTGCCAGCAGCGAACTAGTTGGCACAGATACGCAGTATTTT
TRBD2 TRBJ2-1 TRBV2 . CASSEGVSTSGRHNEQFF TGTGCCAGCAGCGAAGGCGTCTCGACTAGCGGACGCCACAATGAGCAGTTCTTC
TRBD2 TRBJ2-3 TRBV28 . CATAGGVDTQYF TGTGCCACCGCGGGGGGGGTGGATACGCAGTATTTT